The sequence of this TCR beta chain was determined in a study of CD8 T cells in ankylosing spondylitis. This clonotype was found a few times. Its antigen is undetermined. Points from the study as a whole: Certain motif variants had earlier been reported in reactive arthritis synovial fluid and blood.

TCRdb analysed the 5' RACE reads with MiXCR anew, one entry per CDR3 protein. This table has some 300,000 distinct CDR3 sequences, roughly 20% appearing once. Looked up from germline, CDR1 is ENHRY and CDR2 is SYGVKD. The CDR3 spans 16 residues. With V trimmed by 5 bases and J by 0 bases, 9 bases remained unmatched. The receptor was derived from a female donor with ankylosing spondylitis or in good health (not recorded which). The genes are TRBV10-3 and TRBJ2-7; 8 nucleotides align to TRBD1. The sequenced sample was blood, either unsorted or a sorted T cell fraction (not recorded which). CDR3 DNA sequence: TGTGCCATCAGTCAACACCGGACAGGGAACTCCTACGAGCAGTACTTC. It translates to CAISQHRTGNSYEQYF.